Reported below is one T cell receptor beta chain. It lacks a known antigen. Base qualities are not at hand, and no much larger clone is one base apart. The immunoSEQ Assay was the method used to sequence TCRbeta CDR3 regions. After extraction, genomic DNA underwent amplification by bias-controlled multiplex PCR, followed by high-throughput sequencing. On the study's bioinformatics: To quantify the absolute abundance of every unique TCRbeta CDR3 region, sequences were collapsed and filtered. T cell fraction was estimated by normalizing TCRbeta template counts to usable DNA, with usable DNA measured through amplification of reference genes found in all nucleated cells. Repertoire TCRs were annotated as SARS-CoV-2-specific by exact matching of V gene, CDR3 amino acid sequence and J gene to a known reactive TCR set. MIRA supplied the reference SARS-CoV-2 TCR set, which was filtered for enrichment in COVID-19-positive ImmuneCODE repertoires so that public or cross-reactive TCRs were removed. Using the MIRA antigens, annotated TCRs were further analysed by specific ORF or by position within an ORF. Breadth was defined as annotated unique rearrangements over total unique productive rearrangements; depth was the summed frequency of those rearrangements. TCR breadth was compared between groups using two-sided Wilcoxon rank-sum tests. TCRdb's version of the immuneACCESS table is confined to in-frame rearrangements and falls short of the full clone set. An unresolved V gene accounts for under half of the shortfall where checked; the remainder is of unknown origin. V and J calls and clone size are copied from that table; D and trimming were computed from the DNA. Across this sample there are around 450,000 clones, with 90% seen only once. Roughly an eighth of the sample is held by the ten biggest clonotypes.

The treatment or condition label on this specimen signifies: about 20 received Ad26.COV2.S at low or high dose, single or two shots; about 5 received placebo; per-sample allocation not given. For vaccine and placebo recipients, the sequenced repertoires came from samples collected on day 63 after the first injection. In Cohort 1b, about 25 adults aged 18-55 years were enrolled at a single site in Boston, USA, between 29 July and 7 August 2020. As a vaccine, Ad26.COV2.S was a replication-incompetent adenovirus type 26 vector that expressed a prefusion-stabilized SARS-CoV-2 spike protein derived from the original Wuhan strain. The data belong to a study of Ad26.COV2.S vaccination and SARS-CoV-2 variants (dated by TCRdb to 2020 to 2022). For the wider study: Vaccine-arm donors were drawn from COV1001, a multicentre, randomized, double-blind, placebo-controlled phase I-IIa trial of Ad26.COV2.S in healthy adults. Investigators remained blinded to trial group allocation during experiments and outcome assessment. A total of some 30 samples were included in the TCR-sequenced set, comprising around 19 Ad26.COV2.S vaccine recipients, 5 placebo recipients and 8 SARS-CoV-2 convalescent individuals. The specificity and breadth of SARS-CoV-2-reactive T cell receptors after Ad26.COV2.S vaccination were assessed by TCRbeta repertoire sequencing. Trial participants were randomized into five groups of five, in which low-dose or high-dose Ad26.COV2.S was given once or twice, or placebo was given on both occasions. Ad26.COV2.S was given intramuscularly at 5x10^10 or 1x10^11 viral particles, as a single shot or as two shots 56 days apart.

From the cysteine through the phenylalanine, the CDR3 covers 13 amino acids. Only the CDR3 DNA is retained, 39 bases long and in frame from the first base. V is cut by 0 bases and J by 6 bases, and the space between the germline ends is 7 bases. The germline V gene encodes CDR1 SGDLS and CDR2 YYNGEE. Overall results and qualifications from the work: Spike-specific TCR breadth was higher in Ad26.COV2.S recipients than in placebo recipients (P = 0.0014). After vaccination, spike-specific CD8+ and CD4+ T cell responses were reported to show substantial breadth. According to the authors, total T cell responses may have been underestimated by the TCR breadth and depth analyses. The study was not powered to compare responses between vaccine doses or regimens. Vaccine and placebo recipients had similar non-spike TCR breadth, a finding consistent with the vaccine containing only spike.

This specimen consisted of peripheral blood, obtained in a trial of Ad26.COV2.S vaccine versus placebo. This clonotype was obtained from a person between 18 and 59 years old who received the Ad26.COV2.S COVID-19 vaccine or a placebo. This sequence uses TRBV9 and TRBJ2-1; the D gene lacks a confident call. The CDR3 corresponds to CASSVGLTNEQFF. The nucleotide sequence reads TGTGCCAGCAGCGTAGGGCTCACCAATGAGCAGTTCTTC.